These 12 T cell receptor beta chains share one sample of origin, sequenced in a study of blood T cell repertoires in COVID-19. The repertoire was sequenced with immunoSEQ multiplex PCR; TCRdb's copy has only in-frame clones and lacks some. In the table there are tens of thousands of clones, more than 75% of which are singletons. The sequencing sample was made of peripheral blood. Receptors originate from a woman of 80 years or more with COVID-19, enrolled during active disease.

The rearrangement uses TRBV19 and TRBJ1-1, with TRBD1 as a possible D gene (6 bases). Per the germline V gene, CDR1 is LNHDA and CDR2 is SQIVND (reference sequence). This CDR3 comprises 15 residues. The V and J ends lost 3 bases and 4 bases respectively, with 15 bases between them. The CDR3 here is CASSISGAGATEAFF. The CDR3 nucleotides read TGTGCCAGTAGTATTTCGGGGGCGGGGGCCACTGAAGCTTTCTTT.

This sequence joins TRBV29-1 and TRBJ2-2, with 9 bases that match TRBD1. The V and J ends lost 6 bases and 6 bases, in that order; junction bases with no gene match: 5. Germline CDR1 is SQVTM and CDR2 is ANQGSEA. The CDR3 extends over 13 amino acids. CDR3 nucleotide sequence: TGCAGCGTGGGGACAGGGAGATCCGGGGAGCTGTTTTTT. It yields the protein CSVGTGRSGELFF.

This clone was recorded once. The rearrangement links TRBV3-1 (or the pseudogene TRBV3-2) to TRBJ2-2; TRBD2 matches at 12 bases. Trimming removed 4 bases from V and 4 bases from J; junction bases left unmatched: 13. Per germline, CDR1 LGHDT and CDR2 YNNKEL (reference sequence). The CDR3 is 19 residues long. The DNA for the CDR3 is TGTGCCAGCAGCCTCCGCAGACTAGCGGGAGTCCCCAGCACCGGGGAGCTGTTTTTT. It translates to CASSLRRLAGVPSTGELFF.

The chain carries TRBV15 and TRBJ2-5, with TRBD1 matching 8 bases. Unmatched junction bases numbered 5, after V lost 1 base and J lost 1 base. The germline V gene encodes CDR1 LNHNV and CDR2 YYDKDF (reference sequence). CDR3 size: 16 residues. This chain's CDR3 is CATSRGTGTLQETQYF. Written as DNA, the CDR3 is TGTGCCACCAGCAGAGGGACAGGGACGCTCCAAGAGACCCAGTACTTC. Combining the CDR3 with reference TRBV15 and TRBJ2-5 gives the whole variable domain DAMVIQNPRYQVTQFGKPVTLSCSQTLNHNVMYWYQQKSSQAPKLLFHYYDKDFNNEADTPDNFQSRRPNTSFCFLDIRSPGLGDTAMYLCATSRGTGTLQETQYFGPGTRLLVL.

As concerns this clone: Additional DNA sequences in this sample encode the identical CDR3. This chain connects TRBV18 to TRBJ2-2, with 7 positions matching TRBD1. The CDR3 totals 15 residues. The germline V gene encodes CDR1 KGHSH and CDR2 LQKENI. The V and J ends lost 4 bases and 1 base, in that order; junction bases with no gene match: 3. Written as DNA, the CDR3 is TGTGCCAGCTCACTTAGGACAGGGAACACCGGGGAGCTGTTTTTT. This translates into CASSLRTGNTGELFF.

Here the CDR3 reads CASSVGLHSYEQYF. CDR3 coding DNA: TGTGCCAGCAGTGTGGGGCTGCACTCCTACGAGCAGTACTTC. The chain combines TRBV25-1 with TRBJ2-7, with D maybe TRBD1 (5 bases). Germline-derived CDR1 and CDR2 are MGHDK and SYGVNS. Between the trimmed V and J ends, which lost 4 bases and 0 bases, there was a span of 10 bases. This CDR3 spans 14 amino acids.

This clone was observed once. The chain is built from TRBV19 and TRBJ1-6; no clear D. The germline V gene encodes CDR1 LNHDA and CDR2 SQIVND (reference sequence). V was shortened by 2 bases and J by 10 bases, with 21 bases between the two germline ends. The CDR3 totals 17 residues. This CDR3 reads CASSIPPTIGRGSPLHF. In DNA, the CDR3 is TGTGCCAGTAGTATACCCCCCACAATAGGCCGAGGATCACCCCTCCACTTT. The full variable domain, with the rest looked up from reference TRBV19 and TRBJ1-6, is DGGITQSPKYLFRKEGQNVTLSCEQNLNHDAMYWYRQDPGQGLRLIYYSQIVNDFQKGDIAEGYSVSREKKESFPLTVTSAQKNPTAFYLCASSIPPTIGRGSPLHFGNGTRLTVT.

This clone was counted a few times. The CDR3 bases are TGTGCCAGCAGCCCCACTACGGGGGGGCGGGAGACCCAGTACTTC. The encoded protein is CASSPTTGGRETQYF. The genes are TRBV4-2 and TRBJ2-5; 8 bases align to TRBD2. Germline loops: CDR1 LGHNA, CDR2 YNFKEQ. The CDR3 length is 15 residues. V was clipped by 4 bases and J by 5 bases; unmatched bases: 9.

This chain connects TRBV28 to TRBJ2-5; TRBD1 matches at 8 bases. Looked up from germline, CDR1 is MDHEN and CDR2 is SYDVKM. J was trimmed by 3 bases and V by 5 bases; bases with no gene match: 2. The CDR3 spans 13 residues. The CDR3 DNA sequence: TGTGCCAGCAGTGTGGACAGGGAAGAGACCCAGTACTTC. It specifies CASSVDREETQYF.

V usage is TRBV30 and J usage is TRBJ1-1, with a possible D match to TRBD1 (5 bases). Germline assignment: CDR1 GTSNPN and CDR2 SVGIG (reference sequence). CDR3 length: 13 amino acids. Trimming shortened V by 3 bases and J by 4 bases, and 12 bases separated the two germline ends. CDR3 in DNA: TGTGCCTGGAGCGTGGGGGGGGTCACTGAAGCTTTCTTT. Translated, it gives CAWSVGGVTEAFF.

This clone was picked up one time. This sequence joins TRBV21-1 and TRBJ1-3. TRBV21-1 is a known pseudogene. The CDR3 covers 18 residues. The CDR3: CASSHAAGGSASGNTIYF. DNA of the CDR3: TGTGCCAGCAGCCATGCGGCAGGAGGGTCCGCCTCTGGAAACACCATATATTTT.

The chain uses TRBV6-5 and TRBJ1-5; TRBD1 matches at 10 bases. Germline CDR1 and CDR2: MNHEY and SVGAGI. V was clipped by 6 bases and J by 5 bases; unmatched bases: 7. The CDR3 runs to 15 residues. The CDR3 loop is CASRLGTGDDQPQHF. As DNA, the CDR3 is TGTGCCAGCAGGTTGGGGACAGGGGACGATCAGCCCCAGCATTTT.